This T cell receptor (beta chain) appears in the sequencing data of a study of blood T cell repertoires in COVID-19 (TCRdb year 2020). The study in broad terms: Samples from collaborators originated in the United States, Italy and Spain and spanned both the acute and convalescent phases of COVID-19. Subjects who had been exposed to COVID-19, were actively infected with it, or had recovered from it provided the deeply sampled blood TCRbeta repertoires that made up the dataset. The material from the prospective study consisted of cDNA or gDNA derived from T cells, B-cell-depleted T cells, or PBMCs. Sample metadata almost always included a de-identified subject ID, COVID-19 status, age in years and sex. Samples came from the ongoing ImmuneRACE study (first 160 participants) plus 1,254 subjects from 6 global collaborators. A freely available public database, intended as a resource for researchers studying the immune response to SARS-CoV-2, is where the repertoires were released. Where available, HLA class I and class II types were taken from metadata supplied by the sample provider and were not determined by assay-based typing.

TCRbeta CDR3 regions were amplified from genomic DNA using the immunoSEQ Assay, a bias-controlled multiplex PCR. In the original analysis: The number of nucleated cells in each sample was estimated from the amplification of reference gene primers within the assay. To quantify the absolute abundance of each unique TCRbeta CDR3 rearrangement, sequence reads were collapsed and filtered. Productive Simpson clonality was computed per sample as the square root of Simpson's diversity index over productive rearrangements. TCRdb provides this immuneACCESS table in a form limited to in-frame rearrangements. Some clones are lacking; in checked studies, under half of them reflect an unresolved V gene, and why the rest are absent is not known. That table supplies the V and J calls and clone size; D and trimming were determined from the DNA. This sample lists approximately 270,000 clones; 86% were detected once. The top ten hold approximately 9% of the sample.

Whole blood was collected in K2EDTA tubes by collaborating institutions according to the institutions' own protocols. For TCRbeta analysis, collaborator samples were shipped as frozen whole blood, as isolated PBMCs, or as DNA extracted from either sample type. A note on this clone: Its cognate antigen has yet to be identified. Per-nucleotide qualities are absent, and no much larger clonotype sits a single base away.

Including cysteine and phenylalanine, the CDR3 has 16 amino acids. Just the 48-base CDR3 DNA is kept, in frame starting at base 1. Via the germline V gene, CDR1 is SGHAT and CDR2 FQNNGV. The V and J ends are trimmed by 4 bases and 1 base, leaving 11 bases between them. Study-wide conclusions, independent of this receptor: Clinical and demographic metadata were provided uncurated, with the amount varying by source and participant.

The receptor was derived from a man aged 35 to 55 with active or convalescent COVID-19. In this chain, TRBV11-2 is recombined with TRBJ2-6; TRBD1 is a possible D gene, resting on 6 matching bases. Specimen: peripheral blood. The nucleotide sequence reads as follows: TGTGCCAGCAGCTACCGACAGGTTTCTGGGGCCAACGTCCTGACTTTC. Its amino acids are CASSYRQVSGANVLTF.